This TCR beta chain was observed in a study of cytomegalovirus exposure and HLA in healthy donors. PCR amplification relied on 60 Vbeta primers (plus 13 Jbeta primers). This table comes from immunoSEQ multiplex PCR, and its TCRdb copy is limited to in-frame clones, with some not included. The data show about 180,000 clones, around 74% seen once. General study results and limits: Earlier analysis looked at TCR beta V segments, and most were productive about 90% or about 30% of the time. Reports credit the classifier with highly specific, highly sensitive diagnosis of cytomegalovirus status.

This CDR3 region has 14 residues. Germline V CDR1 and CDR2: PRHDT, FYEKMQ (reference sequence). With 5 bases clipped from V and 5 bases from J, the junction kept 8 bases outside the gene matches. This clone was found once. The target antigen is unknown. This TCR came from a male donor in good health and CMV-seronegative. V and J are TRBV13 and TRBJ1-1, with 7 bases matching TRBD1. Sequencing used PBMCs. The CDR3 DNA reads TGTGCCAGCAGCCCACGACAGGGTCATACTGAAGCTTTCTTT. The encoded protein is CASSPRQGHTEAFF. The variable domain in full, with the rest retrieved from reference TRBV13 and TRBJ1-1, is AAGVIQSPRHLIKEKRETATLKCYPIPRHDTVYWYQQGPGQDPQFLISFYEKMQSDKGSIPDRFSAQQFSDYHSELNMSSLELGDSALYFCASSPRQGHTEAFFGQGTRLTVV.